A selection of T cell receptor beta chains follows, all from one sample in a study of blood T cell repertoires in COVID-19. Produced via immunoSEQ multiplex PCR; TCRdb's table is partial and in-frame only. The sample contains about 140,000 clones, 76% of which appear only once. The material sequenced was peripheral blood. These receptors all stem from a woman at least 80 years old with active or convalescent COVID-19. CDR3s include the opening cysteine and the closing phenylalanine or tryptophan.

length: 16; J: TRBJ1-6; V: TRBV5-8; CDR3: CASSQTGGRNNSPLHF
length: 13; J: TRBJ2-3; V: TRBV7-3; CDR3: CASRAGSGDTQYF
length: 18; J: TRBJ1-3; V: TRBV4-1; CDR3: CASSQLTGAGNSGNTIYF
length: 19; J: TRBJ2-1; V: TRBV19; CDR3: CASSIGGASGAPSYNEQFF
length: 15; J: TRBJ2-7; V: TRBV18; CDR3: CASSPEGGAPYEQYF
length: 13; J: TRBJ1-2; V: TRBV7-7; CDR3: CASSFDSGYGYTF
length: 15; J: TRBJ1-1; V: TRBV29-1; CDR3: CSVDLYQGQNTEAFF
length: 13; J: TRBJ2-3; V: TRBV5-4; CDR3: CASSLKGGDTQYF
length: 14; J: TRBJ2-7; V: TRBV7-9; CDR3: CASSLRDTSYEQYF
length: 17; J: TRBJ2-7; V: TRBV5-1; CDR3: CASSLGAYRDREREQYF
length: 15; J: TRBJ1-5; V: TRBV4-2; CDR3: CASSQEMQGMQPQHF
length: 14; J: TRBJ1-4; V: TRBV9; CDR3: CASSATVSNEKLFF
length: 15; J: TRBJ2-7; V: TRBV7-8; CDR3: CASSATSGGSYEQYF
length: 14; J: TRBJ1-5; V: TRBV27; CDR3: CASSLLTGNQPQHF
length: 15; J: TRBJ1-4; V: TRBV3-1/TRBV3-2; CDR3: CASSQLGGTNEKLFF
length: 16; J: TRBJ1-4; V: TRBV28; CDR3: CASGRTDHATNEKLFF
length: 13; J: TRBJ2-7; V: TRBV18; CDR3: CASSPERPSEQYF
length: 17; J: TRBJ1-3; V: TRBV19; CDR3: CASGGFPGLPSGNTIYF
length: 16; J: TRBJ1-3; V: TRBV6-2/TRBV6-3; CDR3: CASSYSGTAIGNTIYF
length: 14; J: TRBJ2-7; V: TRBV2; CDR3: CASRGLGATYEQYF
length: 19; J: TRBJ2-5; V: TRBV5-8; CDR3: CASSHIVGLAVSVQETQYF
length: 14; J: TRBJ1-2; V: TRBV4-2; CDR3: CASSQDPGDYGYTF
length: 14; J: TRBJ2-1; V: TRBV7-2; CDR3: CASSLAGGYNEQFF
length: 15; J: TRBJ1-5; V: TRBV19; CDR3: CASSRTGTGNQPQHF
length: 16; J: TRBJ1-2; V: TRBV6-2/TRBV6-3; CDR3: CASSIRRPELLYGYTF
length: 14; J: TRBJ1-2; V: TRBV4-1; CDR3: CASSQDSGIYGYTF
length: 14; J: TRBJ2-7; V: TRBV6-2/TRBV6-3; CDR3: CASSYSQQGDKQYF
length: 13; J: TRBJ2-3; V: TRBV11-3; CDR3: CASSLGELDTQYF
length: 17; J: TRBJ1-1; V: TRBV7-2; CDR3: CASSLVVSGGLNTEAFF
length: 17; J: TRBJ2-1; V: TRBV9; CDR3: CASSALAGGHIPNEQFF
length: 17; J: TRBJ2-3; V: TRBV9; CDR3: CASSVVGGRTSTDTQYF
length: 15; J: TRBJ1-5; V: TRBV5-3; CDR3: CARRIQGASNQPQHF
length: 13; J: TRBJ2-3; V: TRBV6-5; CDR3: CASSTQGKDTQYF